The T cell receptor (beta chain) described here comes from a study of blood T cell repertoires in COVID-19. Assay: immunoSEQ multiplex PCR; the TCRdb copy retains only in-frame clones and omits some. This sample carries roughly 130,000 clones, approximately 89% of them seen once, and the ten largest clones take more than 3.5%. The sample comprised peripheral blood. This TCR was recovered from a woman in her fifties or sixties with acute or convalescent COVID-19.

The CDR3 bases are TGTGCCACCAGCAGAGTCACCAGGGTGCGTAGTGAAAACACCATATATTTT. It specifies CATSRVTRVRSENTIYF. The chain links TRBV15 to TRBJ1-3; D perhaps matches TRBD1 (5 bases). The CDR3 contains 17 residues. Germline CDR1 and CDR2: LNHNV and YYDKDF (reference sequence). V lost 1 base to trimming and J lost 6 bases, with 19 bases between them.